This TCR beta chain originates from a study of blood T cell repertoires in COVID-19. The protocol was immunoSEQ multiplex PCR, while the TCRdb copy is restricted to in-frame clones and leaves out a portion. The sample carries about 190,000 clones, around 86% recorded once. Germline CDR1 is SGHVS and CDR2 is FNYEAQ. The germline V and J ends were trimmed by 0 bases and 4 bases, with 17 bases remaining between them. The CDR3 loop spans 17 amino acids. This rearrangement joins TRBV7-6 to TRBJ2-3; weak D call: TRBD2 (5 bases). This sequence originates from a man aged 40-49 years with active or convalescent COVID-19. The specimen was peripheral blood. In nucleotides, the CDR3 is TGTGCCAGCAGCTTAGCGAGGGCTAGCCTCCCAGCAGATACGCAGTATTTT. Its translation is CASSLARASLPADTQYF.